Shown below are 14 T cell receptor beta chains from a single sample sequenced in a study of blood T cell repertoires in COVID-19. Sequencing was performed with immunoSEQ multiplex PCR; in TCRdb, only in-frame clones are kept and a portion is missing. The table has under 300,000 clones, around 90% seen once. Specimen: PBMCs or T cells enriched from blood (not recorded which). The source is a woman in her thirties or forties who had recovered from COVID-19.

The chain is built from TRBV6-5 and TRBJ1-3; D remains unclear. The germline V gene encodes CDR1 MNHEY and CDR2 SVGAGI. V was pared by 6 bases and J by 3 bases, with 15 bases between. The CDR3 sequence is 15 residues long. CDR3 nucleotides: TGTGCCAGCAGCTCTACGGTAGCTGGTGGAAACACCATATATTTT. Translated: CASSSTVAGGNTIYF.

The V gene is TRBV9, the J gene TRBJ2-1, with D unclear. Germline-derived CDR1 and CDR2 are SGDLS and YYNGEE. Trimming left V 2 bases short and J 0 bases short, with 6 bases between. The CDR3 sequence is 14 residues long. In DNA form, the CDR3 reads TGTGCCAGCAGCGTTTCGAGCTCCTACAATGAGCAGTTCTTC. Translation gives CASSVSSSYNEQFF.

This rearrangement joins TRBV7-2 to TRBJ1-5, with TRBD1 matching 8 bases. CDR1 is SGHTA, CDR2 FQGNSA, per germline. With 5 bases clipped from V and 2 bases from J, the junction kept 2 bases outside the gene matches. This CDR3 is built from 14 residues. CDR3 bases: TGTGCCAGCAGCGAACAGGGGGGCAATCAGCCCCAGCATTTT. It translates to CASSEQGGNQPQHF.

V usage is TRBV19 and J usage is TRBJ1-1; D unresolved. Germline V lookup: CDR1 LNHDA, CDR2 SQIVND (reference sequence). V lost 3 bases and J lost 1, with 12 bases in between. The length of the CDR3 is 15 residues. The CDR3 is CASSISRNTNTEAFF. CDR3 nucleotides: TGTGCCAGTAGTATCTCCAGAAATACGAACACTGAAGCTTTCTTT.

As concerns this clone: The same CDR3 is also encoded by other DNA sequences in this sample. The chain carries TRBV2 and TRBJ1-5, with D maybe TRBD1 (5 bases). Germline loops: CDR1 SNHLY, CDR2 FYNNEI. Trimming took off 2 bases at V and 1 base at J, with 6 bases between the two ends. There are 14 residues in the CDR3. The CDR3 DNA is TGTGCCAGCAGTGAACAGGGAAGCAATCAGCCCCAGCATTTT. It translates to CASSEQGSNQPQHF.

This chain uses TRBV6-2 or TRBV6-3 with TRBJ2-7; 9 positions agree with TRBD2. The CDR3 is 16 amino acids. V lost 5 bases and J lost 5; bases outside the gene matches: 13. Germline CDR1 and CDR2: MNHEY and SVGEGT. CDR3 region: CASSPQVSGRTHEQYF. CDR3 sequence (DNA): TGTGCCAGCAGTCCCCAAGTTAGCGGGAGAACGCACGAGCAGTACTTC.

This chain uses TRBV5-1 with TRBJ2-7, with D maybe TRBD1 (5 bases). Germline CDR1 and CDR2: SGHRS and YFSETQ. V lost 4 bases to trimming and J lost 0 bases, with 14 bases between them. CDR3 length: 15 residues. DNA of the CDR3: TGCGCCAGCAGCGCGACGACAGTAAACTCCTACGAGCAGTACTTC. It codes for CASSATTVNSYEQYF.

The chain joins TRBV4-1 to TRBJ2-3; possible D gene TRBD2, 6 bases. Germline V gene sequence: CDR1 MGHRA, CDR2 YSYEKL. Trimming removed 2 bases from V and 1 base from J, with 10 bases in between. This CDR3 has 15 residues. For the CDR3, the DNA is TGCGCCAGCAGCCAAACCGGACTACGCACAGATACGCAGTATTTT. Amino acids: CASSQTGLRTDTQYF.

The chain is built from TRBV19 and TRBJ1-5; D gene ambiguous. Germline CDR1 reads LNHDA; CDR2 reads SQIVND (reference sequence). The CDR3 covers 18 residues. Trimming pared 7 bases from V and 6 bases from J, leaving 28 bases between. The CDR3 reads CASTPRHSFDLSLQPQHF. Written as DNA, the CDR3 is TGTGCCAGTACCCCAAGACACAGTTTCGACCTTTCACTTCAGCCCCAGCATTTT.

In DNA, the CDR3 is TGCGCCAGCAGCCACGCCACCCGGTCCCCGGATGGCTACACCTTC. Its protein product is CASSHATRSPDGYTF. The chain links TRBV4-1 to TRBJ1-2; no definite D call. CDR1 is MGHRA and CDR2 is YSYEKL in the germline V gene. This CDR3 has 15 amino acids. V gave up 3 bases and J gave up 6 bases, with 17 bases separating them.

V usage is TRBV9 and J usage is TRBJ2-1; the match to TRBD2 covers 12 bases. CDR3 length equals 16 residues. The germline V gene has CDR1 SGDLS and CDR2 YYNGEE. The V and J ends lost 2 bases and 7 bases, in that order; junction bases with no gene match: 7. The CDR3 region has the DNA TGTGCCAGCAGCGTGAGACTAGCGGGAGTCGGGAATGAGCAGTTCTTC. It codes for CASSVRLAGVGNEQFF.

V is TRBV12-3 or TRBV12-4 and J is TRBJ1-2, with TRBD1 as a possible D gene (5 bases). V was trimmed by 5 bases and J by 5 bases, leaving 12 bases between them. CDR3 length: 13 residues. CDR3 loop: CASSATGTYGYTF. CDR3 coding DNA: TGTGCCAGCAGTGCGACCGGGACTTATGGCTACACCTTC.

As for this clone: One end of the junction is discordant with germline, which a read error may explain. V gene TRBV5-5 combines with J gene TRBJ1-2; TRBD1 matches at 9 bases. The CDR3 length is 18 residues. Germline assignment: CDR1 SGHKS and CDR2 YYEKEE (reference sequence). CDR3 protein: CASSLGQGGGRANYGYTF. The DNA for the CDR3 is TGTGCCAGCAGTTTGGGACAGGGCGGAGGTCGAGCTAACTATGGCTACACCTTC.

The chain employs TRBV5-4 and TRBJ2-7, with TRBD2 matching over 7 bases. Germline CDR1 and CDR2: SGHNT and YYREEE (reference sequence). The CDR3 has 15 amino acids. With 0 bases clipped from V and 4 bases from J, the junction kept 7 bases outside the gene matches. The CDR3, as DNA: TGTGCCAGCAGCTTGGCGAGCGGGATAGGTTACGAGCAGTACTTC. The encoded protein is CASSLASGIGYEQYF.